This TCR beta chain was profiled in a study of radiotherapy plus CTLA-4 blockade in lung cancer. As for the study in general: With 25% to 35% of patients having disease control, objective responses were seen in about 17%. The study, taken as a whole, reports: Expansion of tumor-derived TCR clones was observed in blood after radiotherapy plus ipilimumab. Strongest reported response predictors: early blood clone changes and post-radiation interferon-beta.

The assay was immunoSEQ multiplex PCR, and TCRdb's table has in-frame clones only and misses some. The data show tens of thousands of clones, around 80% seen once. The CDR3 is 15 amino acids. V dropped 7 bases and J dropped 2 bases, with 16 bases sitting between them. Germline lookup yields CDR1 SGHDT and CDR2 YYEEEE. Alongside CTLA-4 blockade with ipilimumab, patients with chemo-refractory metastatic non-small-cell lung cancer received focal radiation. This clone was recorded only once. Its target is unknown. The sample here was peripheral blood, taken from a patient treated with radiotherapy plus ipilimumab. The rearrangement uses TRBV5-6 and TRBJ1-3; possible D gene TRBD1, 5 bases. The clonotype comes from a human donor with non-small cell lung cancer who had a complete response to radiotherapy plus ipilimumab. As DNA, the CDR3 is TGTGCCAGCTCCGAAGCCGGGACCACTGGAAACACCATATATTTT. Residues: CASSEAGTTGNTIYF.